Each of the 15 T cell receptor beta chains below was sequenced from the same sample in a study of blood T cells in healthy people across ages. Through a sample-barcoded 5' primer and a J-beta primer mix, a second PCR was run for roughly 6 to 12 cycles. MiXCR, applied by TCRdb to the 5' RACE reads, yields one record per CDR3 protein. The sample has approximately 810,000 distinct CDR3 sequences, 29% seen once. What was sequenced was blood. The source is a woman older than 75 in good health.

There are many counts of this clonotype. CDR3 amino acids: CASRERTGGYNEQFF. As DNA, the CDR3 is TGTGCCAGCAGGGAAAGGACAGGGGGCTACAATGAGCAGTTCTTC. This chain uses TRBV6-5 with TRBJ2-1; 10 nucleotides agree with TRBD1. Germline V lookup: CDR1 MNHEY, CDR2 SVGAGI. The V gene end was trimmed by 6 bases and the J gene end by 3 bases; junction bases not matched to a gene: 5. This CDR3 is built from 15 residues.

The sample holds many counts of this clonotype. This chain joins TRBV20-1 and TRBJ2-5; 11 bases align to TRBD2. Germline V gives CDR1 DFQATT, CDR2 SNEGSKA (reference sequence). The CDR3 extends over 15 amino acids. J was trimmed by 0 bases and V by 5 bases; bases with no gene match: 5. The CDR3 region has the DNA TGCAGTGCTCGCCTAGCGGGGGGTTACCAAGAGACCCAGTACTTC. Amino acids: CSARLAGGYQETQYF.

Comments on this clonotype: This may stem from a read error, because a much larger clone lies one nucleotide away. CDR3 amino acids: CASSYRRDEGLAKNVQYF. The CDR3, as DNA: TGTGCCAGCAGTTACCGGAGGGACGAGGGACTAGCCAAAAACGTTCAGTACTTC. The chain employs TRBV6-5 and TRBJ2-4, with 9 nucleotides matching TRBD2. In germline, CDR1 is MNHEY, CDR2 SVGAGI. The CDR3 is 18 residues long.

This clonotype has a handful of counts. A much larger clone sits a single nucleotide away, making a read error possible. This chain uses TRBV5-1 with TRBJ2-7; D remains ambiguous. Germline V gene data show CDR1 as SGHRS and CDR2 as YFSETQ. CDR3 length: 11 amino acids. Trimming shortened V by 5 bases and J by 7 bases, and 10 bases separated the two germline ends. In DNA form, the CDR3 reads TGCGCCAGCAGATCGGTAAATGAGCAGTACTTC. It specifies CASRSVNEQYF.

There are a few counts of this clonotype. The gene calls are TRBV3-1 and TRBJ2-2, with D hard to call. From germline, CDR1 is LGHDT and CDR2 YNNKEL (reference sequence). Trimming left V 1 base short and J 7 bases short, with 4 bases between. CDR3 size: 12 residues. The CDR3 sequence: CASSQVGGELFF. The CDR3 DNA sequence: TGTGCCAGCAGCCAAGTTGGCGGGGAGCTGTTTTTT.

This clonotype was seen a handful of times. Given a much more abundant clone one base away, this may be a read error. The genes are TRBV12-3 or TRBV12-4 and TRBJ1-4, with 7 bases lining up with TRBD1. The CDR3 runs 14 residues. This chain's CDR3 is CASRRDSNNEKRFF. In DNA, the CDR3 is TGTGCCAGCAGACGGGACAGTAACAATGAAAAACGGTTTTTT.

There are many counts of this clonotype. CDR3 coding DNA: TGCAGCGCCCGTAGGGACTTTAGCACAGATACGCAGTATTTT. It codes for CSARRDFSTDTQYF. V is TRBV20-1 and J is TRBJ2-3; a possible D gene is TRBD2 (6 bases). The CDR3 has 14 amino acids. Per germline, CDR1 DFQATT and CDR2 SNEGSKA (reference sequence).

The chain combines TRBV6-6 with TRBJ2-5; 11 bases agree with TRBD2. The CDR3 consists of 16 residues. The V gene end was trimmed by 2 bases and the J gene end by 2 bases; junction bases not matched to a gene: 4. Germline V CDR1 and CDR2: MNHNY, SVGAGI (reference sequence). The chain's CDR3 is CASSYRTSGFQETQYF. The CDR3 nucleotides are TGTGCCAGCAGTTACCGGACTAGCGGGTTTCAAGAGACCCAGTACTTC.

Remarks on this clonotype: A read error may produce the germline difference seen at one junction end. This chain joins TRBV6-2 or TRBV6-3 and TRBJ1-2; no clear D. The CDR3 is made up of 13 amino acids. Germline CDR1 and CDR2: MNHEY and SVGEGT. Here the CDR3 DNA reads TGTGCCAGCAGTTACTCGACCCCTTATGGCTACACCTTT. Protein: CASSYSTPYGYTF.

The gene calls are TRBV6-1 and TRBJ2-3; possible D gene TRBD1, 5 bases. This CDR3 has 12 residues. V lost 4 bases and J lost 3, with 5 bases in between. CDR1 and CDR2 from the germline V gene are MNHNS and SASEGT. The CDR3 DNA is TGTGCCAGCAGTGGACAGACAGATACGCAGTATTTT. As protein: CASSGQTDTQYF.

The rearrangement links TRBV7-9 to TRBJ1-1; 11 nucleotides align to TRBD1. This CDR3 region has 16 residues. V lost 5 bases to trimming and J lost 6 bases; unmatched junction nucleotides: 11. Germline loops: CDR1 SEHNR, CDR2 FQNEAQ (reference sequence). This CDR3 reads CASSPNGTGGAAEAFF. DNA of the CDR3: TGTGCCAGCAGCCCGAACGGGACAGGGGGGGCGGCTGAAGCTTTCTTT.

Ten or more counts support this clonotype. A single base separates this from a much larger clone, so it may be a read error. The V call is TRBV3-1, the J call TRBJ2-1; D might be TRBD2 (6 bases). V was pared by 4 bases and J by 5 bases, with 15 bases between. CDR1 is LGHDT and CDR2 is YNNKEL in the germline V gene (reference sequence). This CDR3 spans 15 amino acids. The CDR3 loop reads CASSPWGGVHNEQFF. The CDR3, as DNA: TGTGCCAGCAGCCCTTGGGGCGGGGTCCACAATGAGCAGTTCTTC.

This clonotype has ten or more counts. The chain is built from TRBV6-5 and TRBJ1-6; 8 bases map to TRBD1. Germline loops: CDR1 MNHEY, CDR2 SVGAGI. The CDR3 spans 13 residues. V was pared by 7 bases and J by 7 bases, with 3 bases of the junction left unmatched. CDR3 nucleotides: TGTGCCAGCAAACGACAGGGGAATTCACCCCTCCACTTT. This gives the protein CASKRQGNSPLHF.

This clonotype was observed at least ten times. This chain links TRBV6-2 or TRBV6-3 with TRBJ2-6; the D gene is possibly TRBD1 (5 bases). The CDR3 is made up of 17 amino acids. Germline V gene data show CDR1 as MNHEY and CDR2 as SVGEGT. V was clipped by 2 bases and J by 2 bases, with 13 bases between them. The CDR3 coding sequence is TGTGCCAGCAGTTACGCTACCCGCAGGGCTGGGGCCAACGTCCTGACTTTC. Its protein product is CASSYATRRAGANVLTF.

In this sample, this clonotype turned up a few times. CDR3 in DNA: TGTGCAACCAGGGGGAAAACCCTAATGGAGCAGTACTTC. Protein: CATRGKTLMEQYF. The chain links TRBV6-1 to TRBJ2-7, with 7 bases matching TRBD1. The germline gives CDR1 MNHNS, CDR2 SASEGT. The CDR3 runs 13 residues.